Listed below are T cell receptor beta chains from one sample, sequenced in a study of immune evolution from preneoplasia to lung adenocarcinoma. The repertoire was sequenced with immunoSEQ multiplex PCR; TCRdb's copy has only in-frame clones and lacks some. The sample lists 14,000 or so clones; 85% were seen once. The sequencing sample was made of FFPE lung adenocarcinoma in situ tissue. The receptors were gathered from a donor at least 70 years old with lung adenocarcinoma. Each CDR3 is given with its conserved first and last residue. The order of the fields is CDR3 length, clone size, V gene, J gene, CDR3 protein. Clone sizes are given selectively: once, few, many, or a class where the clone is expanded.

17,.,TRBV10-3,TRBJ2-7,CAISVTAPGQGFYEQYF
13,.,TRBV6-5,TRBJ1-5,CASSSGPHQPQHF
14,.,TRBV7-7,TRBJ2-2,CASSLDQNSGELFF
14,.,TRBV6-4,TRBJ2-1,CASSEARGYGEQFF
13,.,TRBV11-2,TRBJ2-3,CASSLTDTDTQYF
13,.,TRBV19,TRBJ1-5,CASSIDRDQPQHF
12,.,TRBV27,TRBJ2-1,CASSLRGPPEFF
18,.,TRBV4-2,TRBJ2-5,CASSQEGTSGGRGETQYF
14,.,TRBV11-2,TRBJ2-1,CASSPTTGGIEQFF
13,.,TRBV10-2,TRBJ1-5,CASQRGANQPQHF
14,.,TRBV7-2,TRBJ2-4,CASSYHGPRNIQYF
12,.,TRBV12-5,TRBJ1-2,CAGGGHNYGYTF
15,.,TRBV2,TRBJ2-7,CASRARTWEGVEQYF
15,once,TRBV2,TRBJ2-2,CASSRPGAGTGELFF
16,.,TRBV7-8,TRBJ1-2,CASSYARDRVKYGYTF